Following are 23 T cell receptor beta chains from one sample sequenced in a study of PD-L1 blockade in urothelial cancer. Here immunoSEQ multiplex PCR was the method, and the copy in TCRdb shows in-frame clones only, minus some. The sample has some 47,000 clones; more than 75% are singletons. The sequenced sample was PBMCs, obtained around atezolizumab (anti-PD-L1) treatment. Receptors were obtained from a man aged 70-80 years with urothelial cancer.

In this sample, this clone turned up once. The chain is built from TRBV28 and TRBJ1-4, with 8 nucleotides matching TRBD1. Germline V gene lookup returns CDR1 MDHEN and CDR2 SYDVKM. The trim removed 5 bases at V and 6 bases at J, leaving 8 bases unmatched. The CDR3 has 15 residues. The CDR3 DNA follows: TGTGCCAGCAGTCCTCCAGGGGGCGGGGATGAAAAACTGTTTTTT. This codes for CASSPPGGGDEKLFF. The full variable domain, completed using reference TRBV28 and TRBJ1-4, is DVKVTQSSRYLVKRTGEKVFLECVQDMDHENMFWYRQDPGLGLRLIYFSYDVKMKEKGDIPEGYSVSREKKERFSLILESASTNQTSMYLCASSPPGGGDEKLFFGSGTQLSVL.

The chain links TRBV4-3 to TRBJ2-7, with TRBD2 identical over 8 bases. Germline V lookup: CDR1 LGHNA, CDR2 YSLEER. The V segment lost 0 bases and the J segment 9 bases; nucleotides outside the gene matches: 13. The CDR3 length is 16 residues. DNA for the CDR3: TGCGCCAGCAGCCAAGATGTACTGAGCGGGAGTACGAGGCAGTACTTC. Translating it yields CASSQDVLSGSTRQYF.

This clone was counted a few times. The rearrangement links TRBV19 to TRBJ1-2, with 10 bases fitting TRBD1. V was clipped by 8 bases and J by 2 bases; unmatched bases: 11. From germline, CDR1 is LNHDA and CDR2 SQIVND (reference sequence). The CDR3 extends over 16 amino acids. CDR3 residues: CASRGLGGQGNYGYTF. The CDR3 nucleotides are TGTGCCAGTCGAGGGCTTGGGGGACAGGGGAACTATGGCTACACCTTC.

This clone was seen a handful of times. V gene TRBV10-3 combines with J gene TRBJ2-5, with 7 bases matching TRBD1. This CDR3 region has 13 residues. Germline CDR1 is ENHRY and CDR2 is SYGVKD. The V and J ends lost 3 bases and 2 bases, in that order; junction bases with no gene match: 0. The chain's CDR3 is CAISDRGQETQYF. Here the CDR3 DNA reads TGTGCCATCAGTGACAGGGGGCAAGAGACCCAGTACTTC.

The V gene is TRBV2, the J gene TRBJ2-1, with a tentative D call TRBD2 (5 bases). Trimming removed 5 bases at V and 1 base at J, with 9 bases between. The CDR3 loop spans 14 amino acids. Germline-derived CDR1 and CDR2 are SNHLY and FYNNEI. CDR3 coding DNA: TGTGCCAGCAGTAGGACTGCGTCCTACAATGAGCAGTTCTTC. Its protein is CASSRTASYNEQFF.

The V and J genes are TRBV7-9 and TRBJ2-4, with TRBD2 identical over 12 bases. The CDR3 spans 14 residues. Germline V CDR1 and CDR2: SEHNR, FQNEAQ (reference sequence). With 8 bases clipped from V and 8 bases from J, the junction kept 7 bases outside the gene matches. The CDR3 loop reads CASSSGGAFDIQYF. The CDR3 DNA follows: TGTGCCAGCTCTAGCGGGGGGGCTTTTGACATTCAGTACTTC.

The chain has TRBV19 and TRBJ2-2, with a tentative D call TRBD2 (6 bases). Germline V gives CDR1 LNHDA, CDR2 SQIVND (reference sequence). V dropped 3 bases and J dropped 3 bases, with 14 bases sitting between them. The CDR3 sequence is 16 residues long. CDR3 in amino acids: CASSILAGPYTGELFF. For the CDR3, the DNA is TGTGCCAGTAGTATTCTGGCGGGGCCTTACACCGGGGAGCTGTTTTTT.

The V call is TRBV18, the J call TRBJ2-1; the D gene is possibly TRBD2 (5 bases). The CDR3 runs 15 residues. CDR1 is KGHSH and CDR2 is LQKENI in the germline V gene. V lost 5 bases and J 6 bases, leaving 17 bases between the germline ends. CDR3 amino acids: CASSSSAGPVNEQFF. DNA of the CDR3: TGTGCCAGCTCATCCTCTGCGGGTCCTGTCAATGAGCAGTTCTTC.

This clone was detected only once. V gene TRBV4-3 combines with J gene TRBJ2-7, with 10 bases identical to TRBD1. The CDR3 is 18 amino acids. With V trimmed by 0 bases and J by 3 bases, 11 bases remained unmatched. In germline, CDR1 is LGHNA, CDR2 YSLEER. The CDR3 DNA reads as TGCGCCAGCAGCCAAGACCCGGGGGGACAGGGGCTTTTCTACGAGCAGTACTTC. It specifies CASSQDPGGQGLFYEQYF.

This clone was seen ten or more times. The rearrangement joins TRBV11-2 to TRBJ2-2; TRBD2 might be the D (6 bases). The V gene lost 2 bases and the J gene lost 7 bases, with 11 bases spanning the gap. Germline CDR1 SGHAT, CDR2 FQNNGV. The CDR3 spans 14 residues. In DNA form, the CDR3 reads TGTGCCAGCAGCTTACTGCGGGATGACGGGGAGCTGTTTTTT. Its protein product is CASSLLRDDGELFF.

The V gene is TRBV29-1, the J gene TRBJ2-7; TRBD2 aligns across 8 bases. The V segment lost 6 bases and the J segment 3 bases; nucleotides outside the gene matches: 4. Germline V gives CDR1 SQVTM, CDR2 ANQGSEA. The CDR3 runs to 12 residues. Here the CDR3 DNA reads TGCAGCGTCGGGGGGGCAAACTACGAGCAGTACTTC. Translation: CSVGGANYEQYF.

This rearrangement joins TRBV15 to TRBJ2-4; D is unresolved. The CDR3 contains 13 residues. Germline values: CDR1 LNHNV, CDR2 YYDKDF (reference sequence). V was trimmed by 5 bases and J by 5 bases, leaving 10 bases between them. The CDR3 coding sequence is TGTGCCACCAGCGTCACTGGTGAAAACATTCAGTACTTC. It encodes CATSVTGENIQYF.

The chain is built from TRBV5-4 and TRBJ1-1; tentatively, D is TRBD1 (6 bases). Per the germline V gene, CDR1 is SGHNT and CDR2 is YYREEE (reference sequence). The CDR3 contains 12 residues. Trimming cost V 4 bases and J 8 bases, with 12 bases left between them. The CDR3 reads CASSPPTGEAFF. The CDR3 nucleotides are TGTGCCAGCAGCCCGCCGACAGGCGAAGCTTTCTTT.

The chain joins TRBV9 to TRBJ2-1; TRBD2 might be the D (5 bases). The germline V gene has CDR1 SGDLS and CDR2 YYNGEE. Trimming pared 4 bases from V and 14 bases from J, leaving 10 bases between. The CDR3 consists of 10 residues. CDR3 residues: CASSRDGKFF. In DNA form, the CDR3 reads TGTGCCAGCAGCCGGGATGGGAAGTTCTTC. Full variable domain (outside the CDR3, taken from reference TRBV9 and TRBJ2-1): DSGVTQTPKHLITATGQRVTLRCSPRSGDLSVYWYQQSLDQGLQFLIQYYNGEERAKGNILERFSAQQFPDLHSELNLSSLELGDSALYFCASSRDGKFFGPGTRLTVL.

The chain has TRBV5-1 and TRBJ1-1, with D uncertain. The V gene lost 0 bases and the J gene lost 1 base, with 10 bases spanning the gap. The germline CDR1 and CDR2 sequences are SGHRS and YFSETQ. The CDR3 runs to 15 residues. CDR3 residues: CASSLGVAGNTEAFF. CDR3 DNA sequence: TGCGCCAGCAGCTTGGGGGTCGCGGGGAACACTGAAGCTTTCTTT.

By share, this clone counts as medium-sized (0.01 to 0.1%). V and J are TRBV9 and TRBJ1-2; 8 bases line up with TRBD1. CDR3 length equals 13 residues. Germline lookup yields CDR1 SGDLS and CDR2 YYNGEE. V gave up 4 bases and J gave up 7 bases; unmatched junction bases: 6. Here the CDR3 DNA reads TGTGCCAGCAGCCCGGGGACAGGCGGTGGCTACACCTTC. It codes for CASSPGTGGGYTF.

The CDR3, as DNA: TGTGCCAGCAGCTCCGGGCGGGACAGATCTAACTATGGCTACACCTTC. This encodes CASSSGRDRSNYGYTF. The V gene is TRBV7-6, the J gene TRBJ1-2; 7 positions match TRBD1. From germline, CDR1 is SGHVS and CDR2 FNYEAQ. The CDR3 contains 16 residues. V trimming: 4 bases; J trimming: 0 bases; junction bases outside the gene matches: 8.

The rearrangement links TRBV9 to TRBJ1-1; D remains ambiguous. V was cut by 6 bases and J by 3 bases, with 15 bases left in between. CDR3 size: 14 residues. CDR1 is SGDLS, CDR2 YYNGEE, per germline. The CDR3 loop is CASTRAIGDTEAFF. DNA of the CDR3: TGTGCCAGCACCCGGGCCATCGGGGACACTGAAGCTTTCTTT.

This chain links TRBV18 with TRBJ1-5, with unresolved D. There are 16 residues in the CDR3. Between the trimmed V and J ends, which lost 5 bases and 0 bases, there was a span of 14 bases. Germline CDR1 KGHSH, CDR2 LQKENI. This chain's CDR3 is CASSTDPGSSNQPQHF. The DNA of the CDR3 is TGTGCCAGCTCAACCGACCCCGGGAGTAGCAATCAGCCCCAGCATTTT.

Only one count was recorded for this clone. The rearrangement links TRBV11-3 to TRBJ2-3; D not certain. Deletions cut 2 bases from V and 2 bases from J, with 8 bases between. Germline CDR1 is SGHNT and CDR2 is YENEEA. The CDR3 extends over 14 amino acids. CDR3 coding DNA: TGTGCCAGCAGCTTATCTGTAGCCACAGATACGCAGTATTTT. Translating gives CASSLSVATDTQYF.

The rearrangement uses TRBV11-1 and TRBJ1-2, with unresolved D. Trimming cost V 5 bases and J 5 bases, with 9 bases left between them. CDR3 length: 12 residues. The germline gives CDR1 SGHAT, CDR2 FQDESV (reference sequence). CDR3: CASSQRGYGYTF. The CDR3 nucleotides read TGTGCCAGCAGCCAACGGGGATATGGCTACACCTTC.

This clone was found once. The chain couples TRBV18 to TRBJ2-2; D unclear. The CDR3 sequence is 12 residues long. The V gene's germline CDR1 is KGHSH and CDR2 LQKENI. Between the trimmed V and J ends, which lost 5 bases and 2 bases, there was a span of 3 bases. As DNA, the CDR3 is TGTGCCAGCTCATCAAACACCGGGGAGCTGTTTTTT. It encodes CASSSNTGELFF.

The chain is built from TRBV5-1 and TRBJ1-2; TRBD1 aligns across 10 bases. Germline-derived CDR1 and CDR2 are SGHRS and YFSETQ. The length of the CDR3 is 14 residues. The V segment lost 4 bases and the J segment 2 bases; nucleotides outside the gene matches: 2. In nucleotides, the CDR3 is TGCGCCAGCAGCGCGGGACAGGGGAACTATGGCTACACCTTC. Residues: CASSAGQGNYGYTF.